The 13 T cell receptor beta chains given below trace back to one sample, sequenced in a study of OX40 agonist ivuxolimab in advanced cancers. This table comes from immunoSEQ multiplex PCR, and its TCRdb copy is limited to in-frame clones, with some not included. The sample lists tens of thousands of clones, around four fifths occurring once. The sequences come from CD4+ or CD8+ T cells sorted from blood, collected in a trial of the OX40 agonist ivuxolimab. The receptors originated from an adult with an advanced solid tumor such as melanoma, head and neck, liver or kidney cancer.

The chain joins TRBV15 to TRBJ2-1; 7 bases match TRBD2. Unmatched junction bases numbered 9, after V lost 3 bases and J lost 7 bases. The CDR3 consists of 15 residues. Germline V CDR1 and CDR2: LNHNV, YYDKDF (reference sequence). The DNA of the CDR3 is TGTGCCACCAGCAGCGGGGCGGGAGCTGGTAATGAGCAGTTCTTC. Amino acid sequence: CATSSGAGAGNEQFF.

This chain joins TRBV7-2 and TRBJ1-1; D might be TRBD1 (6 bases). The CDR3 is 15 amino acids. Germline lookup yields CDR1 SGHTA and CDR2 FQGNSA. Trimming took off 5 bases at V and 1 base at J, with 14 bases between the two ends. The CDR3 coding sequence is TGTGCCAGCAGCCTGATTGGGGGGGCGAACACTGAAGCTTTCTTT. It specifies CASSLIGGANTEAFF.

This chain links TRBV27 with TRBJ2-7; D remains ambiguous. Germline loops: CDR1 MNHEY, CDR2 SMNVEV (reference sequence). The CDR3 loop spans 15 amino acids. Trimming stripped 5 bases from V and 3 bases from J, with 17 bases between. The CDR3 nucleotides are TGTGCCAGCAGTCCCCTCCGGCAGACCCACTACGAGCAGTACTTC. It translates to CASSPLRQTHYEQYF.

The CDR3 coding sequence is TGCGCCAGCAGCCAACGCCTCACCGGGGAGCTGTTTTTT. It translates to CASSQRLTGELFF. V and J are TRBV4-1 and TRBJ2-2; no clear D. V was trimmed by 2 bases and J by 4 bases, leaving 5 bases between them. The V gene's germline CDR1 is MGHRA and CDR2 YSYEKL. The length of the CDR3 is 13 residues.

The count of this clone is one. The V call is TRBV6-1, the J call TRBJ2-7, with 9 bases identical to TRBD1. Germline CDR1 MNHNS, CDR2 SASEGT. The CDR3 has 16 residues. V was pared by 3 bases and J by 6 bases, with 12 bases of the junction left unmatched. Here the CDR3 DNA reads TGTGCCAGCAGTGAGGGAATGGGACAGGGTACCTCCGAGCAGTACTTC. Translated, it gives CASSEGMGQGTSEQYF.

The chain carries TRBV27 and TRBJ1-6; 7 positions match TRBD1. V dropped 7 bases and J dropped 6; count of bases not matched to a gene: 18. This CDR3 contains 18 residues. Germline CDR1 MNHEY, CDR2 SMNVEV (reference sequence). The CDR3 DNA sequence: TGTGCCAGCACTCCCAACCAACTACGGACAGGAACTAATTCACCCCTCCACTTT. Protein product: CASTPNQLRTGTNSPLHF.

The chain employs TRBV7-9 and TRBJ1-1; the D is unclear. CDR1 SEHNR and CDR2 FQNEAQ come from the germline V gene (reference sequence). Trimming cost V 7 bases and J 3 bases, with 21 bases left between them. This CDR3 has 16 amino acids. The CDR3 DNA sequence: TGTGCCAGCAATAGAATGGGCTCCCTCCGTCACACTGAAGCTTTCTTT. Its translation: CASNRMGSLRHTEAFF.

The chain carries TRBV11-3 and TRBJ2-3; a possible D gene is TRBD1 (5 bases). V was clipped by 0 bases and J by 0 bases, with 7 bases between them. Germline V lookup: CDR1 SGHNT, CDR2 YENEEA. This CDR3 comprises 15 residues. CDR3 in amino acids: CASSLDQGSTDTQYF. The CDR3, as DNA: TGTGCCAGCAGCTTAGATCAGGGTAGCACAGATACGCAGTATTTT. Combining the CDR3 with reference TRBV11-3 and TRBJ2-3 gives the whole variable domain EAGVVQSPRYKIIEKKQPVAFWCNPISGHNTLYWYLQNLGQGPELLIRYENEEAVDDSQLPKDRFSAERLKGVDSTLKIQPAELGDSAVYLCASSLDQGSTDTQYFGPGTRLTVL.

This clone was observed once. The chain uses TRBV7-9 and TRBJ2-1, with D perhaps assigned TRBD1 or TRBD2 (5 bases each). The CDR3 runs 14 residues. The V and J ends lost 5 bases and 14 bases respectively, with 22 bases between them. Per germline, CDR1 SEHNR and CDR2 FQNEAQ (reference sequence). Written as DNA, the CDR3 is TGTGCCAGCAGCCGAGTTGCCGAGAGGGACGGCGAGTTCTTC. Its translation: CASSRVAERDGEFF.

Only a few counts were recorded for this clone. The chain carries TRBV6-6 and TRBJ1-3, with D unresolved. The germline V gene encodes CDR1 MNHNY and CDR2 SVGAGI (reference sequence). The CDR3 runs 15 residues. Trimming took 5 bases from V and 0 from J, leaving 11 bases between them. The chain's CDR3 is CASSPLISSGNTIYF. In DNA form, the CDR3 reads TGTGCCAGCAGTCCATTGATAAGCTCTGGAAACACCATATATTTT.

The chain couples TRBV13 to TRBJ2-5; a possible D gene is TRBD2 (5 bases). The CDR3 has 13 residues. In germline, CDR1 is PRHDT, CDR2 FYEKMQ (reference sequence). V was trimmed by 3 bases and J by 2 bases, leaving 7 bases between them. In DNA form, the CDR3 reads TGTGCCAGCAGCTTTACTAGTCAAGAGACCCAGTACTTC. This encodes CASSFTSQETQYF. Drawing the rest from reference TRBV13 and TRBJ2-5, the complete variable domain is AAGVIQSPRHLIKEKRETATLKCYPIPRHDTVYWYQQGPGQDPQFLISFYEKMQSDKGSIPDRFSAQQFSDYHSELNMSSLELGDSALYFCASSFTSQETQYFGPGTRLLVL.

This sequence joins TRBV30 and TRBJ1-2; tentatively, D is TRBD1 (5 bases). Germline CDR1 is GTSNPN and CDR2 is SVGIG (reference sequence). The germline V and J ends were trimmed by 3 bases and 5 bases, with 13 bases remaining between them. The CDR3 has 13 amino acids. CDR3 protein: CAWSQDEGYGYTF. CDR3 sequence (DNA): TGTGCCTGGAGCCAAGACGAGGGGTATGGCTACACCTTC.

This chain connects TRBV30 to TRBJ1-1; D gene ambiguous. The V and J ends lost 2 bases and 4 bases respectively, with 11 bases between them. This CDR3 region has 13 residues. Germline CDR1 reads GTSNPN; CDR2 reads SVGIG (reference sequence). The CDR3 loop reads CAWSLLRGTEAFF. CDR3 nucleotide sequence: TGTGCCTGGAGTCTCCTCCGCGGCACTGAAGCTTTCTTT.